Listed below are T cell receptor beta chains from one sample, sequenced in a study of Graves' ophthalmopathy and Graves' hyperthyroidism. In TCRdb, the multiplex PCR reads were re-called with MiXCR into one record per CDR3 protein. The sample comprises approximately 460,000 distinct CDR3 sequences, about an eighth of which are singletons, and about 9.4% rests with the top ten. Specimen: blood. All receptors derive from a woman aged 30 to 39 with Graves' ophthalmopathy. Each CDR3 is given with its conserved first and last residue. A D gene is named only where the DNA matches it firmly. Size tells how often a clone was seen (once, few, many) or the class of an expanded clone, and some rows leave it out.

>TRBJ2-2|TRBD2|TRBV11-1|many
CASTPLLAGEAGELFF
TGTGCCAGCACCCCCTTGTTAGCGGGAGAGGCCGGGGAGCTGTTTTTT
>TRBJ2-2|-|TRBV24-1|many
CATSDLDGVTGELFF
TGTGCCACCAGTGATTTGGATGGGGTTACCGGGGAGCTGTTTTTT
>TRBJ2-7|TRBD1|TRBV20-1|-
CSAGAQGVGSYEQYF
TGCAGTGCTGGCGCCCAGGGGGTCGGGTCCTACGAGCAGTACTTC
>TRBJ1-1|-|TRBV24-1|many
CATSDRGITEAFF
TGTGCCACCAGTGATCGGGGCATTACTGAAGCTTTCTTT
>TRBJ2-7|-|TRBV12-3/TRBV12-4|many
CASSPEQADSYEQYF
TGTGCCAGCAGTCCGGAACAGGCGGACTCCTACGAGCAGTACTTC
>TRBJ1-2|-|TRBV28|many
CASSFSHHYGYTF
TGTGCCAGCAGTTTTAGTCACCACTATGGCTACACCTTC
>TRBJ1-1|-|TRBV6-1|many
CASSERGSGGGEAFF
TGTGCCAGCAGTGAAAGGGGATCCGGGGGCGGTGAAGCTTTCTTT
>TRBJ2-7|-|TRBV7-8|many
CASSLSNGAAEQYF
TGTGCCAGCAGCTTATCCAACGGGGCGGCAGAGCAGTACTTC
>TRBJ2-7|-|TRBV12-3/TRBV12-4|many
CASSLASLGEQYF
TGTGCCAGCAGTCTAGCCTCCCTAGGCGAGCAGTACTTC
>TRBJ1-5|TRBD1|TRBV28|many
CASVGQGARPQHF
TGTGCTAGCGTGGGACAGGGGGCGCGCCCCCAGCATTTT
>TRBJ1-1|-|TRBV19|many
CASSLTGPTEAFF
TGTGCCAGTAGTCTCACAGGGCCCACTGAAGCTTTCTTT
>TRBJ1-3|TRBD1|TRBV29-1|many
CSVALSGTGAGNTIYF
TGCAGCGTTGCTCTGTCCGGGACAGGGGCTGGAAACACCATATATTTT
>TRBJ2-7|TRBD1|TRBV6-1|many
CASSGPGQGIYEQYF
TGTGCCAGCAGTGGTCCGGGACAGGGGATCTACGAGCAGTACTTC
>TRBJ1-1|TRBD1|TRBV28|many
CASRRQGAEAFF
TGTGCCAGCAGACGACAGGGAGCTGAAGCTTTCTTT
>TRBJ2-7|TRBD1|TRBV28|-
CASSLETGENYEQYF
TGTGCCAGCAGTTTAGAGACAGGGGAGAACTACGAGCAGTACTTC
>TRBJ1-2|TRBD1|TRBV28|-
CASSRHLTGGDYGYTF
TGTGCCAGCAGTCGACACCTGACAGGGGGCGACTATGGCTACACCTTC
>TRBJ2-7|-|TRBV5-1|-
CASSLHGGTSYF
TGCGCCAGCAGCTTGCATGGGGGGACGTCGTACTTC
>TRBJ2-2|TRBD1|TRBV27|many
CASSRTGYTGELFF
TGTGCCAGCAGCCGGACAGGGTACACCGGGGAGCTGTTTTTT
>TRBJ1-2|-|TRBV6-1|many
CASSESGKTLGGYTF
TGTGCCAGCAGTGAATCGGGGAAGACGTTAGGTGGCTACACCTTC
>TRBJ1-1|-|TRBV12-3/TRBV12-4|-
CASSLGAHSGEAFF
TGTGCCAGCAGTTTGGGGGCTCATTCGGGGGAAGCTTTCTTT
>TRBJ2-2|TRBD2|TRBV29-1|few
CSVASGGVTGELFF
TGCAGCGTCGCTAGCGGGGGTGTCACCGGGGAGCTGTTTTTT
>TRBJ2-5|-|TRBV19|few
CASSTGRITKETQYF
TGTGCCAGTAGTACGGGACGCATCACCAAAGAGACCCAGTACTTC
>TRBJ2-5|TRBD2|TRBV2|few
CASSVALAGGETQYF
TGTGCCAGCAGTGTAGCACTAGCGGGGGGAGAGACCCAGTACTTC
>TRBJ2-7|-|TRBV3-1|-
CASSQGTAVYEQYF
TGTGCCAGCAGCCAAGGAACAGCGGTCTACGAGCAGTACTTC
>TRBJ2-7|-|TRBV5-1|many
CASSRRLASSYEQYF
TGCGCCAGCAGCCGCCGGCTAGCGAGCTCCTACGAGCAGTACTTC
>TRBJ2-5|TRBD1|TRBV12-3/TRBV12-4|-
CASSPGTGGQTQYF
TGTGCCAGCAGCCCCGGGACAGGTGGGCAGACCCAGTACTTC